The subject of this entry is one T cell receptor beta chain. There is no known antigen for this receptor. Base qualities are not at hand, and no much larger clone is one base apart. Patients with a history of autoimmune disease or receiving systemic immunosuppression were excluded from the trial. Peripheral blood for TCR sequencing was collected from all dose cohorts at baseline, on cycle 4 day 1, and on cycle 7 day 1. The samples were taken from a phase I, first-in-human, multicenter, open-label dose-escalation trial of ivuxolimab. The trial enrolled adults with locally advanced or metastatic head and neck squamous cell, hepatocellular, melanoma or renal cell carcinoma. CD4+ and CD8+ T cells were sorted separately from peripheral blood before TCR sequencing. These data are taken from a study of OX40 agonist ivuxolimab in advanced cancers. Regarding the complete study: Ivuxolimab was a fully human IgG2 agonistic monoclonal antibody targeting the costimulatory receptor OX40 (CD134). A male proportion of 82.7% and a mean age of around 60 years, ranging from about 20 to 85, were recorded for the dose-escalation cohort. Partial responses occurred in three dose-escalation patients, of whom one had hepatocellular carcinoma and two had cutaneous melanoma. Patients were allowed to have had prior anti-PD-1, anti-PD-L1 or anti-CTLA-4 therapy, and around two fifths of the dose-escalation patients had been treated with checkpoint inhibitors. Intravenous ivuxolimab was administered to patients every 2 weeks at six dose levels: 0.01, 0.1, 0.3, 1.5, 3 and 10 mg/kg. The paper covers the monotherapy dose-escalation part of the phase I ivuxolimab trial, which included N of about 50 patients. Peripheral TCRbeta sequencing aimed to test whether ivuxolimab altered TCR sequence diversity and caused clonal T-cell expansion. Among the roughly 52 dose-escalation patients, some 20 had hepatocellular carcinoma, about 15 melanoma, 9 renal cell carcinoma and 9 head and neck cancer. Overall results and qualifications from the work: After ivuxolimab, more expanded clones were found on average in CD8+ T cells than in CD4+ T cells. The antigen specificity of the peripheral T cells that underwent clonal expansion was not determined. Low levels of normalized T-cell clonal expansion were also seen in some nonresponding patients. At doses of 0.1 to 3.0 mg/kg, clonal expansion of both CD4+ and CD8+ blood T cells was observed from baseline to week 6. In the 0.1-3.0 mg/kg groups, partial responders had among the lowest normalized peripheral clonal expansion, particularly in CD8+ T cells.

For sequencing of the TCRbeta CDR3 region, genomic DNA was extracted from the sorted cells. TCRbeta CDR3 regions were sequenced using the immunoSEQ Assay. The table comes from immuneACCESS by way of TCRdb, which keeps in-frame sequences with V and J called. Part of the clones is missing from these tables; in studies checked, under half for an unresolved V gene and the rest for unknown reasons. Counted in this sample were under 35,000 clones; 82% of them appeared once. The top ten clones comprise about a fifth of the sample. The sequence came from an adult with an advanced solid tumor such as melanoma, head and neck, liver or kidney cancer. The sequencing here drew on CD4+ or CD8+ T cells sorted from blood, taken in a trial of the OX40 agonist ivuxolimab.

The CDR3 loop reads CASSGTGTSGEQYF. The nucleotide sequence is given as TGTGCCAGCTCAGGTACTGGGACTAGCGGGGAACAGTACTTC. The chain is made from TRBV18 and TRBJ2-5; 13 bases in the middle match TRBD2. CDR1 and CDR2 (KGHSH, LQKENI) derive from the germline V gene. From its cysteine to its phenylalanine, the CDR3 spans 14 amino acids. The read is trimmed to its CDR3 DNA, 42 bases read in frame from base 1. The germline V and J ends show losses of 5 bases and 11 bases respectively, and no gene match explains 8 bases of the junction.